Listed below are T cell receptor beta chains from one sample, sequenced in a study of blood T cell repertoires in COVID-19. Sequenced by immunoSEQ multiplex PCR; TCRdb stores in-frame clones only, minus some. The top ten hold 2% to 3% of the sample, which has 200,000 or so clones, about nine tenths seen once. The sample was peripheral blood. The receptors derive from a young man with COVID-19, enrolled during active disease. CDR3s include the opening cysteine and the closing phenylalanine or tryptophan. Each record gives: V gene, D gene, J gene, clone size, CDR3 DNA, CDR3 protein. A D gene is named only where the DNA matches it firmly. Size values are once, few and many counts, or a class for expanded clones, and some rows have none.

V gene: TRBV9
D gene: TRBD2
J gene: TRBJ2-1
clone size: -
CDR3 DNA: TGTGCCAGCAGCGTCAGCGGGGGGGCGAACAATGAGCAGTTCTTC
CDR3 protein: CASSVSGGANNEQFF

V gene: TRBV19
D gene: -
J gene: TRBJ2-3
clone size: -
CDR3 DNA: TGTGCCAGTAGTGGAGGGGGGGCCAGCACAGATACGCAGTATTTT
CDR3 protein: CASSGGGASTDTQYF

V gene: TRBV18
D gene: -
J gene: TRBJ1-4
clone size: -
CDR3 DNA: TGTGCCAGCTCACCTTTGAATTTTCAGGGGTCTAATGAAAAACTGTTTTTT
CDR3 protein: CASSPLNFQGSNEKLFF

V gene: TRBV7-9
D gene: -
J gene: TRBJ2-4
clone size: -
CDR3 DNA: TGTGCCAGCAGCTTAGGGACGGGGGATGGCAAAAACATTCAGTACTTC
CDR3 protein: CASSLGTGDGKNIQYF

V gene: TRBV7-2
D gene: -
J gene: TRBJ1-1
clone size: few
CDR3 DNA: TGTGCCAGCAGCGCACAGGTGGGGACACAGGGCTCAGCTTTCTTT
CDR3 protein: CASSAQVGTQGSAFF

V gene: TRBV18
D gene: TRBD1
J gene: TRBJ1-2
clone size: -
CDR3 DNA: TGTGCCAGCTCACCGCGGGTCGGACAGGGGGCGCCGCGGGGCTACACCTTC
CDR3 protein: CASSPRVGQGAPRGYTF

V gene: TRBV28
D gene: -
J gene: TRBJ2-7
clone size: -
CDR3 DNA: TGTGCCAGCAGTTCCAGGACACCCTACTACGAGCAGTACTTC
CDR3 protein: CASSSRTPYYEQYF

V gene: TRBV7-2
D gene: -
J gene: TRBJ1-3
clone size: -
CDR3 DNA: TGTGCCAGCAGCTTAGTCGGGTTGATGCCCAGCTCTGGAAACACCATATATTTT
CDR3 protein: CASSLVGLMPSSGNTIYF

V gene: TRBV19
D gene: -
J gene: TRBJ1-2
clone size: -
CDR3 DNA: TGTGCCAGTAGTATCTTCGGACTTCCGGGGGGCTACACCTTC
CDR3 protein: CASSIFGLPGGYTF

V gene: TRBV12-3/TRBV12-4
D gene: -
J gene: TRBJ1-2
clone size: -
CDR3 DNA: TGTGCCAGCAGTGTGGACAGAAAGGATGGCTACACCTTC
CDR3 protein: CASSVDRKDGYTF

V gene: TRBV5-1
D gene: TRBD2
J gene: TRBJ2-7
clone size: -
CDR3 DNA: TGCGCCAGCAGCCCAGGGACTAGCGGGAGACTTTCCTACGAGCAGTACTTC
CDR3 protein: CASSPGTSGRLSYEQYF

V gene: TRBV28
D gene: TRBD2
J gene: TRBJ2-7
clone size: -
CDR3 DNA: TGTGCCAGCAGCCTCCCTAGCGGGAGGTACGAGCAGTACTTC
CDR3 protein: CASSLPSGRYEQYF

V gene: TRBV5-5
D gene: TRBD1
J gene: TRBJ1-2
clone size: -
CDR3 DNA: TGTGCCAGCAGTCGGGACAGGGGGTCTTATGGCTACACCTTC
CDR3 protein: CASSRDRGSYGYTF

V gene: TRBV27
D gene: -
J gene: TRBJ2-1
clone size: -
CDR3 DNA: TGTGCCAGCAGTGGCGGCTCACAGGGATGGTCCTACAATGAGCAGTTCTTC
CDR3 protein: CASSGGSQGWSYNEQFF

V gene: TRBV10-3
D gene: TRBD1
J gene: TRBJ1-5
clone size: -
CDR3 DNA: TGTGCCATCAGTTCAGGGGGCGGCAATCAGCCCCAGCATTTT
CDR3 protein: CAISSGGGNQPQHF

V gene: TRBV7-2
D gene: -
J gene: TRBJ2-7
clone size: -
CDR3 DNA: TGTGCCAGCAGCTTAGGGAGGCTTCTCTACGAGCAGTACTTC
CDR3 protein: CASSLGRLLYEQYF

V gene: TRBV25-1
D gene: -
J gene: TRBJ1-5
clone size: once
CDR3 DNA: TGTGCCAGCAGTGATCCCAGTTTCAATCAGCCCCAGCATTTT
CDR3 protein: CASSDPSFNQPQHF

V gene: TRBV21-1
D gene: -
J gene: TRBJ1-6
clone size: -
CDR3 DNA: TGTGCCAGCAGCAAAGTGCAGGGGGTGAATTCACCCCTCCACTTT
CDR3 protein: CASSKVQGVNSPLHF

V gene: TRBV19
D gene: TRBD1
J gene: TRBJ1-5
clone size: -
CDR3 DNA: TGTGCCAGTAGCCGCACCGGGACAGCTAATCAGCCCCAGCATTTT
CDR3 protein: CASSRTGTANQPQHF

V gene: TRBV5-8
D gene: -
J gene: TRBJ1-1
clone size: -
CDR3 DNA: TGTGCCAGCAGCATACTACGACAGGCCTCTGAAGCTTTCTTT
CDR3 protein: CASSILRQASEAFF

V gene: TRBV6-5
D gene: TRBD1
J gene: TRBJ1-3
clone size: -
CDR3 DNA: TGTGCCAGCATAAAGGGGGCGTCCGGAAACACCATATATTTT
CDR3 protein: CASIKGASGNTIYF

V gene: TRBV4-2
D gene: TRBD1
J gene: TRBJ2-7
clone size: -
CDR3 DNA: TGTGCCAGCAGCCAAGGACAGGGAGCTTTCGAGCAGTACTTC
CDR3 protein: CASSQGQGAFEQYF